The entry below gives a single TCR beta chain sequence along with its context. These data are taken from a study of OX40 agonist ivuxolimab in advanced cancers. Clones were read by immunoSEQ multiplex PCR, and TCRdb kept only the in-frame ones, dropping some. In the table there are roughly 75,000 clones, more than 75% of which are singletons. Germline V gene sequence: CDR1 SNHLY, CDR2 FYNNEI. After removal of 6 bases from V and 2 bases from J, the junction contained 7 bases not matched to a gene. The CDR3 sequence is 15 residues long. The sequence derives from an adult with an advanced solid tumor such as melanoma, head and neck, liver or kidney cancer. Sequenced material: CD4+ or CD8+ T cells sorted from blood, taken in a trial of the OX40 agonist ivuxolimab. The chain couples TRBV2 to TRBJ2-1; TRBD2 agrees at 7 bases. The CDR3, as DNA: TGTGCCAGCAGAGAGCGGGATCTAGCCTACAATGAGCAGTTCTTC. Its translation: CASRERDLAYNEQFF.